This TCR beta chain was obtained from a study of technical replicates of blood from a few donors. Data came from immunoSEQ multiplex PCR; TCRdb stores just in-frame clones and leaves some out. The sample shows roughly 80,000 clones, around 91% of them seen only once. The V segment lost 9 bases and the J segment 0 bases; nucleotides outside the gene matches: 14. CDR1 is ENHRY, CDR2 SYGVKD, per germline. The CDR3 runs 17 residues. This receptor was obtained from a human donor in good health. Sequenced material: T cells isolated from PBMCs. The chain recombines TRBV10-3 with TRBJ1-2; 9 positions agree with TRBD1. CDR3 region: CAIFYTGQGSTNYGYTF. In DNA form, the CDR3 reads TGTGCCATATTTTACACGGGACAGGGTTCCACTAACTATGGCTACACCTTC.